Listed below are T cell receptor beta chains from one sample, sequenced in a study of T cell responses to AZD1222 COVID-19 vaccine. Clones were read by immunoSEQ multiplex PCR, and TCRdb kept only the in-frame ones, dropping some. The sample has 99,000 or so clones; approximately 90% are singletons. The sample was peripheral blood, taken on day 0 of AZD1222 vaccination. The receptors here all came from an adult in good health. The CDR3 runs from the conserved cysteine through the conserved F or W. D genes are given only for firm matches. Some rows have no size entry. The others give once, few or many, or a class for an expanded clone.

clone_size j_call v_call d_call cdr3_aa cdr3_nt
- TRBJ2-3 TRBV5-1 TRBD2 CASSLEAAGGTDTQYF TGTGCCAGCAGCTTGGAGGCTGCGGGAGGAACAGATACGCAGTATTTT
- TRBJ1-4 TRBV29-1 - CSVDSQGSEKLFF TGCAGCGTTGATAGTCAGGGAAGTGAAAAACTGTTTTTT
- TRBJ1-3 TRBV4-2 TRBD1 CASSQDRGPGNTIYF TGTGCCAGCAGCCAAGACAGGGGGCCTGGAAACACCATATATTTT
- TRBJ2-3 TRBV29-1 - CSGGRDTDTQYF TGCAGCGGGGGCAGGGACACAGATACGCAGTATTTT
- TRBJ1-2 TRBV4-3 - CASSQGGGLDYGYTF TGCGCCAGCAGCCAAGGGGGGGGTCTGGACTATGGCTACACCTTC
- TRBJ2-5 TRBV7-2 - CASSRGSVETQYF TGTGCCAGCAGTAGGGGGTCGGTGGAGACCCAGTACTTC
- TRBJ1-6 TRBV27 - CASRRGGPYSPLHF TGTGCCAGCAGGCGGGGGGGCCCGTATTCACCCCTCCACTTT
- TRBJ2-1 TRBV9 TRBD2 CASSVAPGGAYNEQFF TGTGCCAGCAGCGTAGCCCCCGGGGGGGCGTACAATGAGCAGTTCTTC
- TRBJ1-3 TRBV11-3 TRBD1 CASSWTGAISGNTIYF TGTGCCAGCAGCTGGACAGGGGCCATCTCTGGAAACACCATATATTTT
- TRBJ1-1 TRBV2 - CASSEGFQNTEAFF TGTGCCAGCAGTGAGGGCTTTCAGAACACTGAAGCTTTCTTT
- TRBJ2-1 TRBV7-8 TRBD2 CASSPVAGGQFF TGTGCCAGCAGCCCTGTAGCGGGGGGGCAGTTCTTC
- TRBJ2-3 TRBV30 - CAWCREPTDTQYF TGTGCCTGGTGTAGAGAGCCCACAGATACGCAGTATTTT
- TRBJ1-1 TRBV7-9 - CASSWMPENTEAFF TGTGCCAGCAGCTGGATGCCGGAGAACACTGAAGCTTTCTTT
- TRBJ1-1 TRBV6-2/TRBV6-3 TRBD1 CASSPGRGSTEAFF TGTGCCAGCAGCCCCGGCAGGGGGTCAACTGAAGCTTTCTTT
- TRBJ2-7 TRBV6-5 - CASSYLGDEQYF TGTGCCAGCAGTTACTTGGGGGACGAGCAGTACTTC
- TRBJ2-7 TRBV12-5 - CATADSYNSYEQYF TGTGCCACTGCTGACAGCTACAACTCCTACGAGCAGTACTTC
- TRBJ1-1 TRBV6-2/TRBV6-3 - CASSKVNTEAFF TGTGCCAGCAGTAAGGTTAACACTGAAGCTTTCTTT
- TRBJ1-4 TRBV25-1 - CASSVAGTGVNEKLFF TGTGCCAGCAGTGTAGCCGGGACGGGTGTTAATGAAAAACTGTTTTTT
- TRBJ2-1 TRBV9 - CASSEGSYNEQFF TGTGCCAGCAGCGAGGGGTCCTACAATGAGCAGTTCTTC
- TRBJ2-7 TRBV4-3 - CASSQDGFQEQYF TGCGCCAGCAGCCAAGATGGGTTCCAAGAGCAGTACTTC
- TRBJ1-2 TRBV6-2/TRBV6-3 - CASSYFSGGTWVYGYTF TGTGCCAGCAGTTACTTCTCCGGAGGGACGTGGGTCTATGGCTACACCTTC
- TRBJ1-2 TRBV19 TRBD1 CASSRDRGEDGYTF TGTGCCAGTAGCCGGGACAGGGGGGAGGATGGCTACACCTTC
- TRBJ1-5 TRBV11-3 TRBD1 CASSMGQGDQPQHF TGTGCCAGCAGCATGGGACAGGGGGATCAGCCCCAGCATTTT
once TRBJ2-1 TRBV24-1 TRBD1 CATSDPGQGRYNEQFF TGTGCCACCAGTGATCCGGGACAGGGGCGTTACAATGAGCAGTTCTTC
- TRBJ2-1 TRBV19 - CASSMRDLPEQFF TGTGCCAGTAGTATGCGGGACCTGCCGGAGCAGTTCTTC
- TRBJ2-2 TRBV18 - CASSPISSGELFF TGTGCCAGCTCACCCATATCATCCGGGGAGCTGTTTTTT
- TRBJ2-1 TRBV5-4 - CASRREGGNEQFF TGTGCCAGCAGGAGAGAAGGGGGCAATGAGCAGTTCTTC
few TRBJ2-2 TRBV18 - CASSPQPQSTGSGELFF TGTGCCAGCTCACCACAACCCCAATCAACAGGGTCCGGGGAGCTGTTTTTT
- TRBJ1-6 TRBV25-1 - CASSPQSSYNSPLHF TGTGCCAGCAGTCCCCAGAGCTCCTATAATTCACCCCTCCACTTT
- TRBJ2-7 TRBV9 - CASGRSGSEQYF TGTGCCAGCGGCCGGTCTGGCAGCGAGCAGTACTTC
- TRBJ1-1 TRBV9 - CASSVGGRTEAFF TGTGCCAGCAGCGTAGGCGGGAGGACTGAAGCTTTCTTT
- TRBJ2-2 TRBV9 - CASSVDGYGSNTGELFF TGTGCCAGCAGCGTAGACGGGTATGGGTCGAACACCGGGGAGCTGTTTTTT
- TRBJ2-1 TRBV19 - CASTLAGLSANEQFF TGTGCCAGTACCCTCGCGGGACTCTCGGCCAATGAGCAGTTCTTC
- TRBJ2-1 TRBV21-1 - CAVHHPGVPGYNEQFF TGTGCCGTCCATCACCCAGGGGTCCCCGGCTACAATGAGCAGTTCTTC
- TRBJ2-3 TRBV9 TRBD2 CASSVETAGGPTDTQYF TGTGCCAGCAGCGTAGAAACAGCGGGGGGGCCAACAGATACGCAGTATTTT
- TRBJ2-5 TRBV5-1 TRBD2 CASSPLAGGLQETQYF TGTGCCAGCAGCCCATTAGCGGGAGGGCTCCAAGAGACCCAGTACTTC
- TRBJ2-7 TRBV18 TRBD1 CASSRNRDRGSEQYF TGTGCCAGCTCACGCAACCGGGACAGGGGATCCGAGCAGTACTTC
- TRBJ2-5 TRBV11-3 - CASSLGARGGQETQYF TGTGCCAGCAGCTTAGGCGCGCGGGGTGGCCAAGAGACCCAGTACTTC
- TRBJ2-6 TRBV24-1 - CATADGAGANVLTF TGTGCCACCGCCGACGGAGCTGGGGCCAACGTCCTGACTTTC
- TRBJ1-5 TRBV11-2 - CASSSTAAQPQHF TGTGCCAGCAGCTCCACTGCAGCTCAGCCCCAGCATTTT
- TRBJ2-5 TRBV6-2/TRBV6-3 TRBD2 CASSYPLAGGGETQYF TGTGCCAGCAGTTACCCGCTAGCGGGAGGGGGAGAGACCCAGTACTTC
- TRBJ2-4 TRBV5-4 - CASSRQGGGSAKNIQYF TGTGCCAGCAGCCGCCAGGGGGGCGGATCAGCCAAAAACATTCAGTACTTC
- TRBJ1-2 TRBV30 TRBD1 CAWSGQGAVDGYTF TGTGCCTGGAGTGGACAGGGGGCGGTCGATGGCTACACCTTC
once TRBJ1-4 TRBV30 TRBD1 CAWSSGQGSGEKLFF TGTGCCTGGAGTTCCGGACAGGGGAGTGGAGAAAAACTGTTTTTT
once TRBJ2-3 TRBV11-3 TRBD2 CASSPPGIAGEDTQYF TGTGCCAGCAGCCCTCCCGGAATAGCGGGAGAAGATACGCAGTATTTT
once TRBJ2-2 TRBV7-2 TRBD2 CASSLAGGTNTGELFF TGTGCCAGCAGCTTAGCGGGGGGGACGAACACCGGGGAGCTGTTTTTT
- TRBJ1-2 TRBV14 - CASSLLGVVGYTF TGTGCCAGCAGCTTGTTGGGGGTCGTCGGCTACACCTTC
- TRBJ2-7 TRBV7-2 - CASSLDLGSTLYEQYF TGTGCCAGCAGCTTAGATCTAGGGTCGACTTTGTACGAGCAGTACTTC
- TRBJ1-1 TRBV27 - CASSPWVFNTEAFF TGTGCCAGCAGTCCCTGGGTCTTTAACACTGAAGCTTTCTTT
- TRBJ1-1 TRBV5-1 - CASSSDLNTEAFF TGCGCCAGCAGCTCCGACTTGAACACTGAAGCTTTCTTT
- TRBJ1-1 TRBV5-4 TRBD1 CASSPGQGNTEAFF TGTGCCAGCAGCCCGGGACAGGGCAACACTGAAGCTTTCTTT
- TRBJ1-6 TRBV5-1 TRBD1 CASRSAGTDNSPLHF TGTGCCAGCAGGTCAGCCGGGACAGATAATTCACCCCTCCACTTT
- TRBJ1-2 TRBV6-1 - CASSEIQGNYGYTF TGTGCCAGCAGTGAAATACAGGGCAACTATGGCTACACCTTC
few TRBJ1-5 TRBV7-3 TRBD1 CASSGGQGPGQPQHF TGTGCCAGCAGCGGGGGACAGGGGCCGGGTCAGCCCCAGCATTTT
once TRBJ1-3 TRBV12-5 - CASGSPPLGTIYF TGTGCTAGTGGTTCCCCCCCTTTAGGCACCATATATTTT